The 21 T cell receptor beta chains presented below share a single source sample, sequenced in a study of T cells in Graves' hyperthyroidism and ophthalmopathy. Amplified TCR beta CDR3 regions derived from RNA transcripts. The TCR CDR3 first-round RT-PCR relied on the HTBI primer set. TCRdb reprocessed the multiplex PCR reads with MiXCR, giving one entry per CDR3 protein. The sample has 330,000 or so distinct CDR3 sequences, around 18% seen once. Sequenced sample: blood. All receptors derive from a woman aged 35 to 49 with Graves' ophthalmopathy.

A remark on this clonotype: This may arise from a read error, as a much more abundant clone is one base away. The chain uses TRBV4-1 and TRBJ1-6, with unresolved D. The germline V gene has CDR1 MGHRA and CDR2 YSYEKL. CDR3 size: 13 residues. CDR3 sequence reads: CASSQEGNSPPHF. The CDR3, as DNA: TGCGCCAGCAGCCAAGAAGGGAATTCACCCCCCCACTTT.

This clonotype appeared many times. This rearrangement joins TRBV28 to TRBJ1-2; the D gene is possibly TRBD1 (5 bases). This CDR3 has 13 residues. The V gene's germline CDR1 is MDHEN and CDR2 SYDVKM. V was shortened by 6 bases and J by 7 bases, with 15 bases between the two germline ends. CDR3 residues: CASSKQGVRGYTF. CDR3 bases: TGTGCCAGCAGCAAGCAGGGTGTTCGTGGCTACACCTTC.

The chain recombines TRBV12-3 or TRBV12-4 with TRBJ2-5; 12 nucleotides match TRBD2. V lost 5 bases to trimming and J lost 9 bases; unmatched junction nucleotides: 4. This CDR3 is built from 13 residues. Here the CDR3 DNA reads TGTGCCAGCAGTCTGACTAGCGGGAGCCCCCAGTACTTC. Translating gives CASSLTSGSPQYF.

The J gene is TRBJ1-5, the V gene TRBV19; 10 nucleotides match TRBD1. Trimming removed 6 bases from V and 6 bases from J; junction bases left unmatched: 11. Per germline, CDR1 LNHDA and CDR2 SQIVND (reference sequence). The CDR3 spans 16 residues. DNA of the CDR3: TGTGCCAGTAGCCAAGCCCGACAGGGGGCCTTTCAGCCCCAGCATTTT. This codes for CASSQARQGAFQPQHF.

In its sample, this clonotype was seen many times. The gene calls are TRBV15 and TRBJ2-5; no definite D call. V lost 3 bases, J lost 5 bases, and 7 bases lay in between. Germline CDR1 reads LNHNV; CDR2 reads YYDKDF (reference sequence). The CDR3 loop spans 12 amino acids. The CDR3, as DNA: TGTGCCACCAGCAGTCGATCGGAGACCCAGTACTTC. Protein: CATSSRSETQYF.

This clonotype was observed a few times. One junction end does not reproduce the germline sequence, and a read error may be involved. The J gene is TRBJ1-5, the V gene TRBV6-1; D is unresolved. The CDR3 is made up of 13 amino acids. CDR1 and CDR2 from the germline V gene are MNHNS and SASEGT. For the CDR3, the DNA is TGTGCCAGCAGTGAACAGTTAAATCAGCCCCAGCTTTTT. Translating it yields CASSEQLNQPQLF.

The chain uses TRBV5-1 and TRBJ2-7; a possible D gene is TRBD2 (6 bases). CDR3 length: 15 amino acids. Germline V gene sequence: CDR1 SGHRS, CDR2 YFSETQ. V shed 4 bases and J shed 2 bases, with 16 bases lying between them. The CDR3 DNA follows: TGCGCCAGCAGCCCGACGGGCGCGGGGACCTACGAGCAGTACTTC. This sequence encodes CASSPTGAGTYEQYF.

The V gene is TRBV29-1, the J gene TRBJ2-7; 7 bases match TRBD2. V shed 7 bases, J shed 7 bases, and the junction held 19 bases outside the gene matches. This CDR3 has 15 amino acids. Germline values: CDR1 SQVTM, CDR2 ANQGSEA. The CDR3 region has the DNA TGCAGCGGGGCGCCTGGACGCGGAGACGGGGGGGAGCAGTACTTC. Translation gives CSGAPGRGDGGEQYF.

This clonotype has ten or more counts. This sequence joins TRBV29-1 and TRBJ1-2; weak D call: TRBD1 (6 bases). The CDR3 is made up of 11 amino acids. Per the germline V gene, CDR1 is SQVTM and CDR2 is ANQGSEA. V was clipped by 3 bases and J by 8 bases, with 10 bases between them. In DNA form, the CDR3 reads TGCAGCGTTGACGGTACAGGGGGCTACACCTTC. Translating gives CSVDGTGGYTF.

This clonotype showed up many times. This rearrangement joins TRBV5-6 to TRBJ2-6, with a weak D call TRBD2 (6 bases). The CDR3 has 18 amino acids. Germline loops: CDR1 SGHDT, CDR2 YYEEEE. Trimming took 1 base from V and 4 from J, leaving 18 bases between them. The CDR3 loop is CASSLWRGWLRGANVLTF. The CDR3 nucleotides read TGTGCCAGCAGCTTGTGGAGGGGATGGCTACGGGGGGCCAACGTCCTGACTTTC.

The CDR3 sequence is CAWDTIETQYF. In nucleotides, the CDR3 is TGTGCCTGGGACACAATAGAGACCCAGTACTTC. This chain connects TRBV30 to TRBJ2-5; D is unresolved. V was clipped by 5 bases and J by 4 bases, with 8 bases between them. The CDR3 totals 11 residues. Germline V gene sequence: CDR1 GTSNPN, CDR2 SVGIG (reference sequence).

CDR3 coding DNA: TGCGCCAGCAGCTCCAAAAATTGGTACACCGGGGAGCTGTTTTTT. This codes for CASSSKNWYTGELFF. The genes are TRBV5-1 and TRBJ2-2; no clear D. The V gene's germline CDR1 is SGHRS and CDR2 YFSETQ. Between the trimmed V and J ends, which lost 3 bases and 3 bases, there was a span of 12 bases. CDR3 size: 15 residues.

This clonotype was picked up many times. The chain employs TRBV7-2 and TRBJ2-1; weak D call: TRBD2 (5 bases). The CDR3 spans 14 residues. Trimming removed 3 bases from V and 2 bases from J, with 8 bases in between. Germline V lookup: CDR1 SGHTA, CDR2 FQGNSA. In DNA form, the CDR3 reads TGTGCCAGCAGCTTTTCGCGGGCCTACAATGAGCAGTTCTTC. Its translation is CASSFSRAYNEQFF.

This clonotype was seen at least ten times. The chain combines TRBV29-1 with TRBJ1-2; 7 nucleotides match TRBD1. Looked up from germline, CDR1 is SQVTM and CDR2 is ANQGSEA. After removal of 6 bases from V and 4 bases from J, the junction contained 11 bases not matched to a gene. The CDR3 is 14 amino acids. CDR3 nucleotide sequence: TGCAGCGTCGTCGACGGACAGGTTTCCTATGGCTACACCTTC. Translated: CSVVDGQVSYGYTF.

This clonotype occurred many times. This sequence joins TRBV2 and TRBJ1-1, with D perhaps matching TRBD1 (5 bases). The V gene's germline CDR1 is SNHLY and CDR2 FYNNEI. This CDR3 is 13 amino acids long. V gave up 3 bases and J gave up 7 bases, with 12 bases separating them. The CDR3 protein is CASSDPRQHEAFF. Written as DNA, the CDR3 is TGTGCCAGCAGTGATCCGCGACAGCATGAAGCTTTCTTT.

V gene TRBV6-1 combines with J gene TRBJ1-5; TRBD1 matches 7 bases. This CDR3 has 16 amino acids. Germline assignment: CDR1 MNHNS and CDR2 SASEGT. V was clipped by 3 bases and J by 0 bases; unmatched bases: 5. CDR3 sequence (DNA): TGTGCCAGCAGTGAGCGACAGGGCCTTAGCAATCAGCCCCAGCATTTT. It is translated as CASSERQGLSNQPQHF.

This clonotype came up many times. The J gene is TRBJ1-3, the V gene TRBV7-2; 7 bases map to TRBD1. V lost 5 bases, J lost 0 bases, and 4 bases stayed unmatched. Germline V gene lookup returns CDR1 SGHTA and CDR2 FQGNSA. This CDR3 comprises 15 residues. The CDR3 DNA sequence: TGTGCCAGCAGCGTGGGACAGAGCTCTGGAAACACCATATATTTT. Protein sequence: CASSVGQSSGNTIYF.

The sample holds many counts of this clonotype. At one end the junction does not follow the germline gene, possibly because of a read error. The genes are TRBV6-2 or TRBV6-3 and TRBJ2-7, with TRBD2 matching over 10 bases. The CDR3 is 12 amino acids. In germline, CDR1 is MNHEY, CDR2 SVGEGT. The CDR3 coding sequence is TGTGCCAGCACACTTCCTAGCGGGAGCCCGTCCTTC. Its translation is CASTLPSGSPSF.

This clonotype was detected many times. The J gene is TRBJ2-7, the V gene TRBV12-3 or TRBV12-4; D is ambiguous. The CDR3 sequence is 12 residues long. Between the trimmed V and J ends, which lost 4 bases and 4 bases, there was a span of 8 bases. CDR3 region: CASSSQDYEQYF. CDR3 sequence (DNA): TGTGCCAGCAGTTCCCAAGATTACGAGCAGTACTTC.

This clonotype came up many times. The chain carries TRBV28 and TRBJ1-3, with a weak D call TRBD1 (5 bases). From germline, CDR1 is MDHEN and CDR2 SYDVKM. There are 14 residues in the CDR3. The V gene lost 7 bases and the J gene lost 6 bases, with 16 bases spanning the gap. As DNA, the CDR3 is TGTGCCAGCACTCCGGGGGATTCCGTAAACACCATATATTTT. Translation gives CASTPGDSVNTIYF.

Ten or more counts support this clonotype. In nucleotides, the CDR3 is TGTGCCAGCAGTTTAGGACAGGGGGCTAAACAGCCCCAGCATTTT. Protein: CASSLGQGAKQPQHF. This sequence joins TRBV27 and TRBJ1-5, with 11 bases matching TRBD1. The length of the CDR3 is 15 residues. V dropped 2 bases and J dropped 7; count of bases not matched to a gene: 4. CDR1 and CDR2 (germline): MNHEY, SMNVEV (reference sequence).